This T cell receptor (beta chain) was identified in a study of CD8+ T cells in alopecia areata. Overall study context: The drug, tofacitinib, lasted 6 to 18 months, followed by 6 months off drug. Overall study findings and caveats: Scalp clonality and expanded CD8+ clones among the top 100 were significantly decreased by tofacitinib. With one nonresponder, baseline CD8+ expansion's link to response remains uncertain.

It was cDNA, reverse transcribed from extracted RNA, that served as the sequencing template. The repertoire was sequenced with immunoSEQ multiplex PCR; TCRdb's copy has only in-frame clones and lacks some. The sample has hundreds of thousands of clones, roughly three fifths seen once. As regards this clone: Its antigen is as yet unknown.

The CDR3 is 11 residues long. The V gene's germline CDR1 is SQVTM and CDR2 ANQGSEA. V was pared by 6 bases and J by 7 bases, with 12 bases between. Regarding treatment: oral pan-JAK inhibitor, 5-10 mg twice daily. Sequencing was performed on CD4+ T cells sorted from blood, taken at approximately week 44, from a patient treated with tofacitinib. The TCR originated in a human donor with alopecia areata. The chain employs TRBV29-1 and TRBJ2-5; possible D gene TRBD2, 5 bases. CDR3 residues: CSVGGLGTQYF. The CDR3 bases are TGCAGCGTAGGCGGACTCGGGACCCAGTACTTC. The whole variable domain, remainder taken from reference TRBV29-1 and TRBJ2-5, is SAVISQKPSRDICQRGTSLTIQCQVDSQVTMMFWYRQQPGQSLTLIATANQGSEATYESGFVIDKFPISRPNLTFSTLTVSNMSPEDSSIYLCSVGGLGTQYFGPGTRLLVL.